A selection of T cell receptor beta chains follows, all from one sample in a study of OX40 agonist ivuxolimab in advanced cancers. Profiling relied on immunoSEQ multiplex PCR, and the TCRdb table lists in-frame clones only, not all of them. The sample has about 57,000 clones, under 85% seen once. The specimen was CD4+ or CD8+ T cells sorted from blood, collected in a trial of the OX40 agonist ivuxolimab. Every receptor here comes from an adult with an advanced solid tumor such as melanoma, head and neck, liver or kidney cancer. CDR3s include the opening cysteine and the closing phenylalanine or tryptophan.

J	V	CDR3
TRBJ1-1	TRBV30	CAWQGDTEAFF
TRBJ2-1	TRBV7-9	CASRNRAPNEQFF
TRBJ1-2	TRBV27	CASSSYRGGRSGYTF
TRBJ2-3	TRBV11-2	CASSFGGTDTQYF
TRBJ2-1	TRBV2	CASRTLGSSYNEQFF
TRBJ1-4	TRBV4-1	CASSVTRSEKLFF
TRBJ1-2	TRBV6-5	CASSYQQIGFGYTF
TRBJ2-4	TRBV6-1	CASSELTVVGKNIQYF
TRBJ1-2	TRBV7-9	CASSLRRTANNYGYTF
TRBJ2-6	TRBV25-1	CASSRDSVSGANVLTF
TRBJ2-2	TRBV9	CASSPNEGGNTGELFF
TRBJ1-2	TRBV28	CASSLRMGSRGYGYTF
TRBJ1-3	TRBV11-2	CASSLGGNTIYF
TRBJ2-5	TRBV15	CATSPGRGGGAQGGQYF
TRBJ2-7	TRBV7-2	CASSPGQSSYEQYF
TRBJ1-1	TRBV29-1	CSVSRTSLGSEAFF
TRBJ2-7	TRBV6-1	CASSEPRQGTDEQYF
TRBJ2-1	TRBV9	CASSAPGTGGWSEQFF
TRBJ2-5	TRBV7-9	CASSSWTGRETQYF
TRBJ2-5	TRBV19	CASSIRPQGETQYF
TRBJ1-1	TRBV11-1	CASSSQIANTEAFF
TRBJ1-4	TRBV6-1	CASSHRATNEKLFF
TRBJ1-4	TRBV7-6	CASRRYLGGQGNEKLFF
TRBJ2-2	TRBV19	CASSNTGGTGELFF
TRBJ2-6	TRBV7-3	CASSSGANVLTF
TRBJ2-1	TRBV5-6	CASSLAVNEQFF
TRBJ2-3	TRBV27	CASALQDSPDTQYF
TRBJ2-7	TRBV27	CASSLPADFTYEQYF